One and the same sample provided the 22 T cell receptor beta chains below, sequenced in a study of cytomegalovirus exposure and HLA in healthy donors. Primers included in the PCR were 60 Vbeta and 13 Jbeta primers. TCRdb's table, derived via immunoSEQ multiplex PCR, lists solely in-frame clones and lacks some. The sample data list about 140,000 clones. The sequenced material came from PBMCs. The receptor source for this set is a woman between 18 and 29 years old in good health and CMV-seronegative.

The CDR3 DNA follows: TGTGCCAGTAGGACACAGTATAGCAATCAGCCCCAGCATTTT. It is translated as CASRTQYSNQPQHF. The V and J genes are TRBV19 and TRBJ1-5; D not resolved. Trimming stripped 6 bases from V and 0 bases from J, with 9 bases between. CDR3 length: 14 amino acids. CDR1 and CDR2 from the germline V gene are LNHDA and SQIVND (reference sequence).

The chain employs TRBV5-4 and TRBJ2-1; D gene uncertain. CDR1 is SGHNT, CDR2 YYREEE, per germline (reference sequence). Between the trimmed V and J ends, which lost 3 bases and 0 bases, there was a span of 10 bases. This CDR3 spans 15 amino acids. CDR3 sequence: CASSSRQSSYNEQFF. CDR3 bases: TGTGCCAGCAGCTCGCGACAAAGCTCCTACAATGAGCAGTTCTTC.

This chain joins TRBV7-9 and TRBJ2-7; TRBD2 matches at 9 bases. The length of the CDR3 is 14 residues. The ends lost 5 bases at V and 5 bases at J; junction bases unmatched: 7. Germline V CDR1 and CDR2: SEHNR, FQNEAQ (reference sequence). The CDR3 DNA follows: TGTGCCAGCAGCCCGTTGGCGGGAGGGGACGAGCAGTACTTC. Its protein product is CASSPLAGGDEQYF.

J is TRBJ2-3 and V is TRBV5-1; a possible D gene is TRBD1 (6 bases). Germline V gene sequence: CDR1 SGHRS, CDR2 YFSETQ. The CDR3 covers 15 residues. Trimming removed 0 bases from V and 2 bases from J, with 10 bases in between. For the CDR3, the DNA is TGCGCCAGCAGCTTGGCAGGGGTTGACACAGATACGCAGTATTTT. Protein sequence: CASSLAGVDTDTQYF.

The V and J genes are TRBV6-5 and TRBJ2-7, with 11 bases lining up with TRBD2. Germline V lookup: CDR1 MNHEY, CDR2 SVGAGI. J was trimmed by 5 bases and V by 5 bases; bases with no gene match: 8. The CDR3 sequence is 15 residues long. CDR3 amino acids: CASSHTSGRIHEQYF. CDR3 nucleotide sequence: TGTGCCAGCAGTCATACTAGCGGGAGAATTCACGAGCAGTACTTC.

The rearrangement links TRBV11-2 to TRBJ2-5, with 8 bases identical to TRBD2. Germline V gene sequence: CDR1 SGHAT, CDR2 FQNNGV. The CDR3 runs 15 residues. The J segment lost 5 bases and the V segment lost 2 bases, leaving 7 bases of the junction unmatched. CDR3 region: CASSLTGGRRETQYF. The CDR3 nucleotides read TGTGCCAGCAGCTTAACGGGGGGGAGGAGGGAGACCCAGTACTTC.

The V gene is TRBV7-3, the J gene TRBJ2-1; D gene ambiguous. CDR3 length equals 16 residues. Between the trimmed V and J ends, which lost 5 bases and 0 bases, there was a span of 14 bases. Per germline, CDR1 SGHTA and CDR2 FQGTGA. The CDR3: CASSLSIGSSYNEQFF. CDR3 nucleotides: TGTGCCAGCAGCCTGTCTATCGGTAGCTCCTACAATGAGCAGTTCTTC.

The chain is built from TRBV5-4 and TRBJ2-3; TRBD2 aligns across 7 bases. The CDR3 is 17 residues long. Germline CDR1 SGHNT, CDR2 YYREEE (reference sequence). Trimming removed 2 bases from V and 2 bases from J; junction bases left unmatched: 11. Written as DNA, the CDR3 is TGTGCCAGCAGCTTCCCTCCCGGGGGGTGGAACACAGATACGCAGTATTTT. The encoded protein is CASSFPPGGWNTDTQYF. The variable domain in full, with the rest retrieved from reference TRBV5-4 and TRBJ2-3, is ETGVTQSPTHLIKTRGQQVTLRCSSQSGHNTVSWYQQALGQGPQFIFQYYREEENGRGNFPPRFSGLQFPNYSSELNVNALELDDSALYLCASSFPPGGWNTDTQYFGPGTRLTVL.

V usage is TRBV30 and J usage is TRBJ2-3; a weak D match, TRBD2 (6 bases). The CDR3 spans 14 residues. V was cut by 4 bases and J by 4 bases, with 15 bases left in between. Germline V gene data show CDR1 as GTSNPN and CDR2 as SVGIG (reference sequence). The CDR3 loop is CAWNPGSSADTQYF. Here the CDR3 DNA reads TGTGCCTGGAATCCCGGGAGTTCCGCAGATACGCAGTATTTT. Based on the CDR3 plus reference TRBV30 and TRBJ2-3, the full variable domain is SQTIHQWPATLVQPVGSPLSLECTVEGTSNPNLYWYRQAAGRGLQLLFYSVGIGQISSEVPQNLSASRPQDRQFILSSKKLLLSDSGFYLCAWNPGSSADTQYFGPGTRLTVL.

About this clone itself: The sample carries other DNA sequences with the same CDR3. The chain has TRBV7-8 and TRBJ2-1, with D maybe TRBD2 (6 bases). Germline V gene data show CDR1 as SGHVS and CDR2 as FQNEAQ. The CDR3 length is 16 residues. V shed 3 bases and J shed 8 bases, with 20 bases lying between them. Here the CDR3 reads CASSFSGDSVVHEQFF. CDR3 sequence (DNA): TGTGCCAGCAGCTTTTCCGGGGACTCGGTCGTCCATGAGCAGTTCTTC.

The DNA for the CDR3 is TGCGCCAGCAGCCAACACACCCGGGACAGAAGCACAGATACGCAGTATTTT. Translation gives CASSQHTRDRSTDTQYF. The gene calls are TRBV4-3 and TRBJ2-3; 7 positions agree with TRBD1. Germline V gene data show CDR1 as LGHNA and CDR2 as YSLEER. The CDR3 covers 17 residues. The J segment lost 0 bases and the V segment lost 2 bases, leaving 8 bases of the junction unmatched.

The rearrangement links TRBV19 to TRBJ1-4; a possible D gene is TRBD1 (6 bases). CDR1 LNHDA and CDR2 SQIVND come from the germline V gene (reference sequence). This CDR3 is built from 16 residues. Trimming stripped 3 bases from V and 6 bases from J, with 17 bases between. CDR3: CASSIFRRTADEKLFF. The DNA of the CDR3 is TGTGCCAGTAGTATTTTTCGGCGGACAGCTGATGAAAAACTGTTTTTT.

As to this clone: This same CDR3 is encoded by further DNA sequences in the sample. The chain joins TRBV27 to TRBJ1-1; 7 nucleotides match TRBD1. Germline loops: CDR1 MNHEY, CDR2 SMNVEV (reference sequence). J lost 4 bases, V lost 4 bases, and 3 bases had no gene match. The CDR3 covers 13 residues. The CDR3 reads CASSWDRGTEAFF. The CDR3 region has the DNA TGTGCCAGCAGTTGGGACAGAGGCACTGAAGCTTTCTTT.

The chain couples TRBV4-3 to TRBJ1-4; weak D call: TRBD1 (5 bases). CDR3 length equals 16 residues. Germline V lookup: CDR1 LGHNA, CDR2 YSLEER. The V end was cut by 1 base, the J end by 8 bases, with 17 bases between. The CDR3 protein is CASSQGGLSENEKLFF. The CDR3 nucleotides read TGCGCCAGCAGCCAAGGGGGCTTGTCAGAAAACGAAAAACTGTTTTTT.

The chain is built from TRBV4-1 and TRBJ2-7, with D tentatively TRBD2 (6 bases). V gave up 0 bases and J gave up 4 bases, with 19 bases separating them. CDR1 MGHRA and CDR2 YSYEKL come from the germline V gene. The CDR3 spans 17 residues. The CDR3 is CASSQETARDLSYEQYF. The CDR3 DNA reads TGCGCCAGCAGCCAAGAGACAGCTAGGGACTTGTCGTACGAGCAGTACTTC.

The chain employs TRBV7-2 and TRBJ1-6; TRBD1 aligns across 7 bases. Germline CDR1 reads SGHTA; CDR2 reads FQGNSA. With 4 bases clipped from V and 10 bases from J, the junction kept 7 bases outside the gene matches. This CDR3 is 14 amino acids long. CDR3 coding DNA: TGTGCCAGCAGCTGGCTCGACAGGGAATCACCCCTCCACTTT. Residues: CASSWLDRESPLHF.

The CDR3 region is CASSLVEGGYNEQFF. CDR3 DNA: TGTGCCAGCAGCTTAGTCGAGGGGGGGTACAATGAGCAGTTCTTC. The chain uses TRBV7-9 and TRBJ2-1; D may be TRBD2 (7 bases). Germline-derived CDR1 and CDR2 are SEHNR and FQNEAQ (reference sequence). This CDR3 comprises 15 residues. The V gene lost 1 base and the J gene lost 4 bases, with 11 bases spanning the gap.

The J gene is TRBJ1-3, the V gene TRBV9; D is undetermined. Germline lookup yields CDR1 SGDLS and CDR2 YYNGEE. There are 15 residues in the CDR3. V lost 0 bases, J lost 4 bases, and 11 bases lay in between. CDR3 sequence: CASSVDGFVGNTIYF. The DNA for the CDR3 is TGTGCCAGCAGCGTAGACGGGTTTGTCGGAAACACCATATATTTT.

This chain's CDR3 is CASSSRSGTVNEKLFF. The CDR3 bases are TGCGCCAGCAGCTCGCGCTCCGGGACAGTTAATGAAAAACTGTTTTTT. The V gene is TRBV4-1, the J gene TRBJ1-4; 7 nucleotides agree with TRBD1. Germline-derived CDR1 and CDR2 are MGHRA and YSYEKL. J lost 4 bases, V lost 5 bases, and 10 bases had no gene match. The CDR3 runs 16 residues.

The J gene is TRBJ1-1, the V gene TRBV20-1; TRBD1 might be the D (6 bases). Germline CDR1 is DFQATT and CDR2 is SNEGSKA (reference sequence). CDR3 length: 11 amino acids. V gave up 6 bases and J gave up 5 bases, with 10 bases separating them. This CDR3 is CSASGQTEAFF. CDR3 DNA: TGCAGTGCCTCAGGACAGACTGAAGCTTTCTTT.

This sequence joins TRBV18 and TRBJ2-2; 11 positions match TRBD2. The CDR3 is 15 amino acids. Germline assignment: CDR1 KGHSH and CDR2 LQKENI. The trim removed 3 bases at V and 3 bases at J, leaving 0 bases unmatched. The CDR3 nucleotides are TGTGCCAGCTCACCGGGACTAGCGGACACCGGGGAGCTGTTTTTT. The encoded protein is CASSPGLADTGELFF. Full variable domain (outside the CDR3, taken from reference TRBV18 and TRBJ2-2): NAGVMQNPRHLVRRRGQEARLRCSPMKGHSHVYWYRQLPEEGLKFMVYLQKENIIDESGMPKERFSAEFPKEGPSILRIQQVVRGDSAAYFCASSPGLADTGELFFGEGSRLTVL.

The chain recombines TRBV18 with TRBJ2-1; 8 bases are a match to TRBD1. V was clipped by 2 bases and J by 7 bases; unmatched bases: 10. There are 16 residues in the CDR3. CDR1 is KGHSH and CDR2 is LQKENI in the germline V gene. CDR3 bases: TGTGCCAGCTCACCAGTGACAAGGACAGGGCAAAATGAGCAGTTCTTC. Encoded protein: CASSPVTRTGQNEQFF.